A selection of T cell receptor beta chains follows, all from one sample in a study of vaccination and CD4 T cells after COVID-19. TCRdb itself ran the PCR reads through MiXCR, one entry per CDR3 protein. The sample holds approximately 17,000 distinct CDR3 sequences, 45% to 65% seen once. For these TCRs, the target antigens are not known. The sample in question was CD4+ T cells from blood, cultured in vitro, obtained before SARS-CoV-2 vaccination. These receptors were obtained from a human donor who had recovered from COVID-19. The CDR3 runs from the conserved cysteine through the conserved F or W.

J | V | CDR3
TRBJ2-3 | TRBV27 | CATSDRRKGTDTQYF
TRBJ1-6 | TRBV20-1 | CSARRPRAGPPYNSPLHF
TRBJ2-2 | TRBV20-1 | CSAYRLAGVAVGELFF
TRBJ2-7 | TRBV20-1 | CSARDPLGKGTYEQYF
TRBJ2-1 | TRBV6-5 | CASSYRTVPEDEQFF
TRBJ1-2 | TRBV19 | CASSRRDSSNYGYTF
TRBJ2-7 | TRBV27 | CASSPQDTSFNYEQYF
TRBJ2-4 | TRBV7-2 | CASSSLAKNIQYF
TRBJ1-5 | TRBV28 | CASRSAGQSNQPQHF
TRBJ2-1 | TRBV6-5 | CASSYSRGNEQFF
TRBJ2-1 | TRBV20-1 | CSARVVTSYNEQFF
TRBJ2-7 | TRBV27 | CASSLDWQASYEQYF
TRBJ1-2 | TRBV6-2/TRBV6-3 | CASSSAQGDYGYTF
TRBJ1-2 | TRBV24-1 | CATSNQGGYGYTF
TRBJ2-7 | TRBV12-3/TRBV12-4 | CASRSSGASYEQYF
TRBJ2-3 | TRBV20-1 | CSARASGRASGTQYF
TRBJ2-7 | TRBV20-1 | CSARSGGGEQYF
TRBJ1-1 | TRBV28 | CASSAPRQGAFEAFF
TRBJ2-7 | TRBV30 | CAWSVQAVDEQYF
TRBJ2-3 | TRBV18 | CASSISGGSTDTQYF
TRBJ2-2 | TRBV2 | CASLGLAGRRELFF
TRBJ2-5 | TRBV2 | CASMVAGETQYF
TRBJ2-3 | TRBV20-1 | CSARVGGATDTQYF
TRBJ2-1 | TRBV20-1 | CSRGGGSVEQFF
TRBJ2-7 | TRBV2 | CASSETTTYEQYF
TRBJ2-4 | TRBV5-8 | CASSIGLATNIQYF
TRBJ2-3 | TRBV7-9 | CASSLDGTDTQYF
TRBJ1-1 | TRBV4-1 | CASSQDRVYPEAFF
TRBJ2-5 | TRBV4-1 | CASRLVGAAQETQYF
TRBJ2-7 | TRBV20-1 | CSAPSAYEQYF
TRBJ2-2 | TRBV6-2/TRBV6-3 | CASSETFGGKVKAGELFF
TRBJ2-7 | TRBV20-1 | CSASRHRALYEQYF
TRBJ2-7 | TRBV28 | CASSGSGSFYEQYF
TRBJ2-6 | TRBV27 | CASSLLYSGANVLTF
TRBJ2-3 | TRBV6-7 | CASRTVEREYLITDTQYF
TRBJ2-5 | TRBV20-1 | CSAWDRKSGTQYF
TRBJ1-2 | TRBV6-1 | CASSEIRASYGYTF
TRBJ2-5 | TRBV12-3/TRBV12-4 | CASSPRGRETQYF
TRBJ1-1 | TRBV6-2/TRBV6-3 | CASTGWTEAFF
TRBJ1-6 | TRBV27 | CASSLRGGSNSPLHF
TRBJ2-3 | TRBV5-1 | CASSLGDASWFTPDTQYF
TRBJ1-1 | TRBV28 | CASRQNQGGQAFF
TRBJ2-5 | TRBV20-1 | CSAWAGGRNRETQYF
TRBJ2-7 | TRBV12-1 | CASSSRLAGPNRSRTYEQYF
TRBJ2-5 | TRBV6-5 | CASSYSLARTQYF
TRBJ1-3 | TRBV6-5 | CASSYSTGPGNTIYF
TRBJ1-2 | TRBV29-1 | CSVEDRDLGYTF
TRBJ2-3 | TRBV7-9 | CASSLATSGRADTQYF
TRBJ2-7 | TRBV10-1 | CASSESSGSNEQYF
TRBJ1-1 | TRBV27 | CASSLYSRDTNTEAFF
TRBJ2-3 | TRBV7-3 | CASSLAPATDTQYF
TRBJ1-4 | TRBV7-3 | CASSSNLGGNEKLFF
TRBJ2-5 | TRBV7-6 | CASSLGGQGIGETQYF
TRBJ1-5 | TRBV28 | CASSFSAGTNQPQHF
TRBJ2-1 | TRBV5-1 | CASSLSGNSYNEQFF
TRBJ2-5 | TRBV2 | CASSQRTGVWETQYF
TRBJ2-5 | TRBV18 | CASSPTLDETQYF